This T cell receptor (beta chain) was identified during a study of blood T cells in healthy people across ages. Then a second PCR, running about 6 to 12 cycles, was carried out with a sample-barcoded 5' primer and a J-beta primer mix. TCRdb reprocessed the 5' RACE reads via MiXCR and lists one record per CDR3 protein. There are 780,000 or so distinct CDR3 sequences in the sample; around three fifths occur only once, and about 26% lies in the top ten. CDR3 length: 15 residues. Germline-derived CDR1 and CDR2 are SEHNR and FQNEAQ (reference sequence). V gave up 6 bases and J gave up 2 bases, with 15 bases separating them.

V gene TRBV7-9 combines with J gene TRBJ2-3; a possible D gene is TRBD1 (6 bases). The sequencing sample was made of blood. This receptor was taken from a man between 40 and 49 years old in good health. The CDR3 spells CASRGTSFLTDTQYF. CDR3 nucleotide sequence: TGTGCCAGCAGAGGGACATCCTTCCTCACAGATACGCAGTATTTT.